The 5 T cell receptor beta chains below come from one sample, sequenced in a study of T cells after yellow fever vaccination. TCRdb called the 5' RACE reads again in MiXCR, with one record for every CDR3 protein. The sample lists some 420,000 distinct CDR3 sequences, about 17% occurring once. The sequencing here drew on PBMCs, taken before the yellow fever booster vaccination. These receptors originate from a young man who received the YFV17D yellow fever vaccine.

This clonotype was picked up a small number of times. This sequence joins TRBV5-1 and TRBJ1-1; D uncertain. The CDR3 runs 13 residues. The ends were cut back, 5 bases at V and 2 bases at J, with 10 bases in the middle. CDR1 is SGHRS and CDR2 is YFSETQ in the germline V gene. The chain's CDR3 is CASSIVGNTEAFF. CDR3 nucleotide sequence: TGCGCCAGCAGTATTGTCGGCAACACTGAAGCTTTCTTT.

This chain joins TRBV11-3 and TRBJ1-5; 8 bases agree with TRBD1. Germline CDR1 reads SGHNT; CDR2 reads YENEEA. Unmatched junction bases numbered 6, after V lost 5 bases and J lost 0 bases. This CDR3 has 16 amino acids. The CDR3 loop is CASSPARGHSNQPQHF. The CDR3 DNA follows: TGTGCCAGCAGCCCGGCCAGGGGGCATAGCAATCAGCCCCAGCATTTT.

J is TRBJ2-2 and V is TRBV7-2; possibly TRBD1 for D (6 bases). Trimming left V 5 bases short and J 3 bases short, with 13 bases between. The CDR3 spans 15 residues. CDR1 is SGHTA and CDR2 is FQGNSA in the germline V gene. CDR3 in amino acids: CASSRGPGDTGELFF. The DNA of the CDR3 is TGTGCCAGCAGCCGTGGGCCAGGGGACACCGGGGAGCTGTTTTTT.

This rearrangement joins TRBV7-2 to TRBJ1-1; tentative D call: TRBD1 (6 bases). Germline CDR1 SGHTA, CDR2 FQGNSA. Trimming removed 4 bases from V and 4 bases from J, with 16 bases in between. This CDR3 is built from 15 residues. The CDR3 bases are TGTGCCAGCAGCTCCGAAAAACAGGGTCTCACTGAAGCTTTCTTT. This sequence encodes CASSSEKQGLTEAFF. The complete variable domain, with remaining parts taken from reference TRBV7-2 and TRBJ1-1, reads GAGVSQSPSNKVTEKGKDVELRCDPISGHTALYWYRQSLGQGLEFLIYFQGNSAPDKSGLPSDRFSAERTGGSVSTLTIQRTQQEDSAVYLCASSSEKQGLTEAFFGQGTRLTVV.

The chain employs TRBV6-6 and TRBJ2-7; tentatively, D is TRBD1 (6 bases). The CDR3 totals 16 residues. Germline CDR1 and CDR2: MNHNY and SVGAGI (reference sequence). V lost 0 bases and J 0 bases, leaving 12 bases between the germline ends. This chain's CDR3 is CASSYSGTPYSYEQYF. CDR3 DNA: TGTGCCAGCAGTTACTCGGGGACACCTTACTCCTACGAGCAGTACTTC.